This section outlines one TCR beta chain sequence together with its context. Other DNA sequences in the sample encode the same CDR3. This entry comes from a study of blood T cell repertoires in COVID-19. Using immunoSEQ multiplex PCR, the repertoire was profiled, and TCRdb retains in-frame clones only, with some absent. Of 25,000 to 30,000 clones in the sample, around 87% are singletons; the top ten hold roughly an eighth. V trimming: 0 bases; J trimming: 4 bases; junction bases outside the gene matches: 3. Germline V CDR1 and CDR2: SGHRS, YFSETQ. The CDR3 totals 15 residues. The receptor was derived from a human donor in a cohort sampled during active COVID-19. The donor label of this sample is uncertain. Sequencing was performed on peripheral blood. The J gene is TRBJ2-1, the V gene TRBV5-1; the match to TRBD1 covers 8 bases. The CDR3 loop reads CASSLGQGSYNEQFF. CDR3 bases: TGCGCCAGCAGCTTGGGACAGGGGAGTTACAATGAGCAGTTCTTC. The variable domain in full, with the rest retrieved from reference TRBV5-1 and TRBJ2-1, is KAGVTQTPRYLIKTRGQQVTLSCSPISGHRSVSWYQQTPGQGLQFLFEYFSETQRNKGNFPGRFSGRQFSNSRSEMNVSTLELGDSALYLCASSLGQGSYNEQFFGPGTRLTVL.